The T cell receptor beta chain described here comes from a study of CD8+CD57+ T cells in acquired aplastic anemia. The wider study: For CD4+ cells, healthy donors had an average of approximately 9.8 million reads.

Note on this clonotype: Germline and junction disagree at one end, which may indicate a read error.

Genomic DNA, the template, was used for profiling of the TCR beta VDJ and CDR3. MiXCR, run by TCRdb on the reads, gives a single entry per CDR3 protein. The table has about 190,000 distinct CDR3 sequences, roughly half seen once. The CDR3 is made up of 14 amino acids. CDR1 is SGHRS, CDR2 YFSETQ, per germline. The chain links TRBV5-1 to TRBJ2-7; 9 bases line up with TRBD1. Source material: sorted CD4+, CD8+, or CD8+CD57+ T cells (not recorded which) from PBMCs. The receptor comes from a human donor in good health, serving as a control. The CDR3 region is CASSRSGQGYGQYF. The DNA of the CDR3 is TGCGCCAGCAGCCGATCGGGACAGGGTTACGGGCAGTACTTC.